A single sample gave rise to the 8 T cell receptor beta chains below, sequenced in a study of OX40 agonist ivuxolimab in advanced cancers. Generated by immunoSEQ multiplex PCR, the TCRdb table keeps only in-frame clones and is missing some. The table records under 140,000 clones, over 85% of them present only once. The source was CD4+ or CD8+ T cells sorted from blood, collected in a trial of the OX40 agonist ivuxolimab. These receptors were taken from an adult with an advanced solid tumor such as melanoma, head and neck, liver or kidney cancer.

The chain employs TRBV10-3 and TRBJ1-1; 9 bases line up with TRBD1. J was trimmed by 0 bases and V by 10 bases; bases with no gene match: 6. Germline V CDR1 and CDR2: ENHRY, SYGVKD. The CDR3 length is 14 residues. The CDR3 DNA follows: TGTGCCACCCGACAGGGGGGACTGAACACTGAAGCTTTCTTT. This gives the protein CATRQGGLNTEAFF.

The sample holds a few counts of this clone. This chain connects TRBV5-6 to TRBJ2-3, with D uncertain. Trimming shortened V by 1 base and J by 0 bases, and 9 bases separated the two germline ends. This CDR3 region has 15 residues. Looked up from germline, CDR1 is SGHDT and CDR2 is YYEEEE. CDR3 protein: CASSLKEISTDTQYF. The CDR3 DNA follows: TGTGCCAGCAGCTTGAAGGAGATTAGCACAGATACGCAGTATTTT.

V is TRBV7-8 and J is TRBJ2-1, with 9 bases lining up with TRBD1. CDR3 length equals 13 residues. Germline CDR1 SGHVS, CDR2 FQNEAQ. V dropped 7 bases and J dropped 6; count of bases not matched to a gene: 4. CDR3 loop: CASTQTGGNEQFF. In nucleotides, the CDR3 is TGTGCCAGCACCCAGACAGGGGGCAATGAGCAGTTCTTC.

This chain joins TRBV2 and TRBJ1-1; TRBD1 might be the D (5 bases). The CDR3 is made up of 15 amino acids. The ends were cut back, 2 bases at V and 2 bases at J, with 12 bases in the middle. CDR1 and CDR2 from the germline V gene are SNHLY and FYNNEI. In DNA form, the CDR3 reads TGTGCCAGCAGTGAAACCAGGGTGGGTAACACTGAAGCTTTCTTT. This encodes CASSETRVGNTEAFF.

The chain has TRBV11-2 and TRBJ2-5; D remains unclear. The germline V and J ends were trimmed by 0 bases and 5 bases, with 10 bases remaining between them. This CDR3 region has 14 residues. Germline-derived CDR1 and CDR2 are SGHAT and FQNNGV. In nucleotides, the CDR3 is TGTGCCAGCAGCTTAGAGACGAACAGCGAGACCCAGTACTTC. The encoded protein is CASSLETNSETQYF.

This clone was picked up one time. The rearrangement joins TRBV19 to TRBJ2-1, with a weak D call TRBD2 (6 bases). The CDR3 contains 16 residues. V lost 3 bases, J lost 2 bases, and 14 bases lay in between. Germline CDR1 reads LNHDA; CDR2 reads SQIVND (reference sequence). The CDR3 protein is CASSMYGSGAYNEQFF. CDR3 sequence (DNA): TGTGCCAGTAGTATGTATGGTAGCGGAGCCTACAATGAGCAGTTCTTC.

The chain joins TRBV6-5 to TRBJ1-2; no clear D. CDR3 length equals 14 residues. Deletions cut 2 bases from V and 2 bases from J, with 9 bases between. Germline V gives CDR1 MNHEY, CDR2 SVGAGI. The CDR3 DNA follows: TGTGCCAGCAGTTACGTCAGTGGAAACTATGGCTACACCTTC. Amino acids: CASSYVSGNYGYTF.

The V gene is TRBV6-1, the J gene TRBJ1-1; 7 bases map to TRBD1. V was clipped by 2 bases and J by 5 bases; unmatched bases: 2. This CDR3 is 13 amino acids long. Germline lookup yields CDR1 MNHNS and CDR2 SASEGT. The CDR3, as DNA: TGTGCCAGCAGTGAATCAGGGGGAACTGAAGCTTTCTTT. Translated: CASSESGGTEAFF.